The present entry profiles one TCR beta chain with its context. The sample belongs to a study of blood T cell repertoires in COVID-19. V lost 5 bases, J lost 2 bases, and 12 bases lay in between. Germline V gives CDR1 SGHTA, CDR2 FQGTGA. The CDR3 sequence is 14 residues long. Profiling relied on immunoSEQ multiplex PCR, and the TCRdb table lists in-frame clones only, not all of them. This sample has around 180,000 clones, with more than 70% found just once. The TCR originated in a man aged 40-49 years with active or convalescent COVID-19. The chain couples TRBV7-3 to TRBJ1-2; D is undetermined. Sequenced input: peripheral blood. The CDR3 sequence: CASSPEGGNYGYTF. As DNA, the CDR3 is TGTGCCAGCAGCCCTGAGGGAGGGAACTATGGCTACACCTTC.